This TCR beta chain was observed in a study of low-dose radiotherapy and immunotherapy resistance in tumors. Study context: Cohort 1 was given 0.5 Gy fractions every 2 weeks, 6.5 Gy in total. A total of 13 Gy over 26 weeks was given to Cohort 2 as 1 Gy per fraction every two weeks.

The sample's time point: after trial treatment. Treatment here: LDRT plus nivolumab, ipilimumab, low-dose cyclophosphamide and aspirin (RACIN trial). Trimming stripped 4 bases from V and 5 bases from J, with 19 bases between. CDR3 length equals 16 residues. Per germline, CDR1 LGHDT and CDR2 YNNKEL (reference sequence). TRAV and TRBV primers primed cDNA for both TCRalpha and TCRbeta. The authors amplified TCRs for around 20 PCR cycles with a constant-region primer and a V-primer adapter. In vitro transcription served to amplify the isolated mRNA. In TCRdb, the reads were re-called with MiXCR into one record per CDR3 protein. The sample gives about 30,000 distinct CDR3 sequences, about half of which show up once; 5% to 6% is in the top ten.

The clonotype originates from a male donor with gallbladder cancer. The input for sequencing was PBMCs, taken after low-dose radiotherapy plus immunotherapy. This rearrangement joins TRBV3-1 to TRBJ2-3; D ambiguous. The CDR3 nucleotides read TGTGCCAGCAGCCGCTACCGTGGTTCGCGCAAAGATACGCAGTATTTT. It translates to CASSRYRGSRKDTQYF.